These T cell receptor beta chains were read from a single sample in a study of shared clonotypes between healthy human individuals. The method was immunoSEQ multiplex PCR; TCRdb's version includes in-frame clones alone and lacks a portion of them. The sample yields over 400,000 clones, 95% to 97% seen once. Sequencing input: naive CD4+ T cells sorted from blood. Source of these receptors: a young woman in good health. The CDR3 runs from the conserved cysteine through the conserved F or W. Each record gives: D gene, clone size, V gene, J gene, CDR3 DNA, CDR3 protein. The D gene is left open where the match is weak. The size field is filled for only some rows; it gives once, few, many or a size class.

>TRBD2|.|TRBV6-5|TRBJ2-7
TGTGCCAGCAGAGCGGGAGGGCCCACCTACGAGCAGTACTTC
CASRAGGPTYEQYF
>.|.|TRBV28|TRBJ1-3
TGTGCCAGCAGTCGGGACTCCCTCTCTGGAAACACCATATATTTT
CASSRDSLSGNTIYF
>.|.|TRBV7-7|TRBJ2-2
TGTGCCAGCAGCTCAACCCCGCCGGGGCTCGACACCGGGGAGCTGTTTTTT
CASSSTPPGLDTGELFF
>.|.|TRBV27|TRBJ2-7
TGTGCCAGCAGTCCCTCCCCGGGCTTTACCTACGAGCAGTACTTC
CASSPSPGFTYEQYF
>TRBD2|.|TRBV28|TRBJ2-7
TGTGCCAGCAGTTTCCCGACTAGCGGGAGGAGGCGCTACGAGCAGTACTTC
CASSFPTSGRRRYEQYF
>.|.|TRBV6-1|TRBJ1-5
TGTGCCAGCAGAGCAACGGACGGCAATCAGCCCCAGCATTTT
CASRATDGNQPQHF
>.|.|TRBV28|TRBJ2-7
TGTGCCCATCAGCGGGCTTCCTACGAGCAGTACTTC
CAHQRASYEQYF
>TRBD1|.|TRBV13|TRBJ2-3
TGTGCCAGCAGCTTGGGGACAGGGGTAGATACGCAGTATTTT
CASSLGTGVDTQYF
>TRBD2|.|TRBV4-2|TRBJ2-5
TGTGCCAGCAGCCAAGAGACTAGCGGGGGCAGGGAGACCCAGTACTTC
CASSQETSGGRETQYF
>.|.|TRBV6-5|TRBJ2-7
TGTGCCAGCAGTTATCGCTATCGAGCCTACGAGCAGTACTTC
CASSYRYRAYEQYF
>.|.|TRBV7-9|TRBJ2-1
TGTGCCAGCAGCACCTACAATGAGCAGTTCTTC
CASSTYNEQFF
>.|.|TRBV28|TRBJ2-7
TGTGCCAGCAGTGGGGAATGGGCGGGATCCTCCTACGAGCAGTACTTC
CASSGEWAGSSYEQYF
>.|.|TRBV10-3|TRBJ1-5
TGTGCCATAGGAGGGGGGGATCAGCCCCAGCATTTT
CAIGGGDQPQHF
>TRBD1|.|TRBV10-1|TRBJ1-2
TGCGCCAGCAGTCAAGTACAGGGGGGAATTAATGGCTACACCTTC
CASSQVQGGINGYTF
>TRBD2|.|TRBV19|TRBJ2-1
TGTGCCAGTAGTTCCCCGGGACTAGCGGGAGTCGGTGAGCAGTTCTTC
CASSSPGLAGVGEQFF
>.|.|TRBV5-1|TRBJ2-7
TGCGCCAGCAGCTTGGCGGGGACTTACGAGCAGTACTTC
CASSLAGTYEQYF
>.|.|TRBV6-5|TRBJ1-4
TGTGCCAGCAGTTACAGGGTATCAACCATTGAAGGAAAACTGTTTTTT
CASSYRVSTIEGKLFF
>.|.|TRBV6-6|TRBJ2-1
TGTGCCAGCAGTTACTCCCACAGCTCCTACAATGAGCAGTTCTTC
CASSYSHSSYNEQFF
>.|once|TRBV27|TRBJ1-5
TGTGCCAGCAGTAAACAGGGAACGGGCAATCAGCCCCAGCATTTT
CASSKQGTGNQPQHF
>.|.|TRBV6-1|TRBJ1-2
TGTGCCAGCAGTGAACCCCCCTGGGACTATGGCTACACCTTC
CASSEPPWDYGYTF
>.|.|TRBV19|TRBJ2-3
TGTGCCAGTAGTATAGGGAGTTGGCAGTATCCAGATACGCAGTATTTT
CASSIGSWQYPDTQYF
>TRBD1|.|TRBV19|TRBJ1-5
TGTGCCAGTAGTATCGGGACAGGGAATAGCAATCAGCCCCAGCATTTT
CASSIGTGNSNQPQHF
>.|.|TRBV19|TRBJ1-5
TGTGCCAGTAGTATACTGCGGCAGGATTATAGCAATCAGCCCCAGCATTTT
CASSILRQDYSNQPQHF
>.|.|TRBV6-6|TRBJ1-3
TGTGCCAGTGGTGGAAACACCATATATTTT
CASGGNTIYF
>.|few|TRBV19|TRBJ1-4
TGTGCCAGTATGGGGAGGGGAGGTGAAAAACTGTTTTTT
CASMGRGGEKLFF
>TRBD2|.|TRBV5-1|TRBJ2-3
TGCGCCAGCAGCGCCGGAGGACTAGCGGGAGGGAGCACAGATACGCAGTATTTT
CASSAGGLAGGSTDTQYF
>.|.|TRBV2|TRBJ2-7
TGTGCCAGCAGTGAAACCGGGGGCGAGGGCGCCTACGAGCAGTACTTC
CASSETGGEGAYEQYF
>.|.|TRBV30|TRBJ1-1
TGTGCCTGGAGTGGAGGCGGACTGGGAGCTTTCTTT
CAWSGGGLGAFF
>TRBD2|.|TRBV18|TRBJ2-5
TGTGCCAGCTCTTTTCTAGCGGAAGAGACCCAGTACTTC
CASSFLAEETQYF
>.|.|TRBV6-5|TRBJ2-3
TGTGCCAGCAGTTACTCGAGAGCTCTCCTCACAGATACGCAGTATTTT
CASSYSRALLTDTQYF
>TRBD2|.|TRBV6-5|TRBJ2-5
TGTGCCAGCAGTTACGGGAGGGGTGGGGAGACCCAGTACTTC
CASSYGRGGETQYF
>.|.|TRBV11-2|TRBJ2-1
TGTGCCAGCAGCCCGAGAAGCACCAATCGTAACGGGAACAATGAGCAGTTCTTC
CASSPRSTNRNGNNEQFF
>.|.|TRBV7-9|TRBJ2-2
TGTGCCAGCAGCGGATCCATGACCGAGACGCCTACCACCGGGGAGCTGTTTTTT
CASSGSMTETPTTGELFF
>.|.|TRBV5-6|TRBJ1-1
TGTGCCAGCAGCTTGGATCCCAACACTGAAGCTTTCTTT
CASSLDPNTEAFF
>.|.|TRBV6-1|TRBJ1-5
TGTGCCAGCAGTGCCAGCACTAATCAGCCCCAGCATTTT
CASSASTNQPQHF
>.|.|TRBV19|TRBJ1-2
TGTGCCAGTAGTATATCCGGGACGGACTATGGCTACACCTTC
CASSISGTDYGYTF
>.|.|TRBV14|TRBJ2-7
TGTGCCAGCAGCCAAACTCGGAGCGGGCGTCCATATTCGGAATACGAGCAGTACTTC
CASSQTRSGRPYSEYEQYF
>.|.|TRBV11-2|TRBJ2-2
TGTGCCAGCAGCTTAGTTGGCAGCCGACCGCCCGGGGAGCTGTTTTTT
CASSLVGSRPPGELFF
>.|.|TRBV5-1|TRBJ2-1
TGCGCCAGCAGCTTGGACGGTTTGAGCTCCTACAATGAGCAGTTCTTC
CASSLDGLSSYNEQFF
>.|.|TRBV20-1|TRBJ2-3
TGCAGTGCTCCTTGGGGGGATACGCAGTATTTT
CSAPWGDTQYF
>.|.|TRBV7-2|TRBJ2-7
TGTGCCAGCACCCTCGATGCGAACCCCTACGAGCAGTACTTC
CASTLDANPYEQYF
>.|.|TRBV20-1|TRBJ2-2
TGCATAGGGGGGTCCACCGGGGAGCTGTTTTTT
CIGGSTGELFF
>.|.|TRBV28|TRBJ2-6
TGTGCCAGCAGTTTCTGGAGCTCTGGGGCCAACGTCCTGACTTTC
CASSFWSSGANVLTF
>TRBD2|.|TRBV29-1|TRBJ2-1
TGCAGCCACACGGGTGGCGGGAGGATGTCCTACAATGAGCAGTTCTTC
CSHTGGGRMSYNEQFF
>.|.|TRBV19|TRBJ1-5
TGTGCCAGTAGTATACCTAGCTACAATCAGCCCCAGCATTTT
CASSIPSYNQPQHF
>TRBD2|.|TRBV5-4|TRBJ2-1
TGTGCCAGCTCTCTGCGGTCTAGCGGGAGTGGCGAGCAGTTCTTC
CASSLRSSGSGEQFF
>.|.|TRBV18|TRBJ2-5
TGTGCCAGCTCACAACAGGGAGGCCAAGAGACCCAGTACTTC
CASSQQGGQETQYF
>.|.|TRBV7-6|TRBJ2-2
TGTGCCAGTAACGGGAACACCGGGGAGCTGTTTTTT
CASNGNTGELFF
>.|.|TRBV4-1|TRBJ2-4
TGCGCCAGCAGCCAAGTGTTTCTGTTAAGGGGAGCCAAAAACATTCAGTACTTC
CASSQVFLLRGAKNIQYF
>.|.|TRBV6-1|TRBJ1-1
TGTGCCAGCAGTGCTAATAGGAACACTGAAGCTTTCTTT
CASSANRNTEAFF
>.|.|TRBV6-6|TRBJ2-1
TGTGCCAGCAGTCCGCCGGGCGTGAGCTCCTACAATGAGCAGTTCTTC
CASSPPGVSSYNEQFF
>.|.|TRBV5-5|TRBJ2-5
TGTGCCAGCAGCTTGGAAGGTCAGGGGATCACCCACCAGTACTTC
CASSLEGQGITHQYF
>.|.|TRBV10-2|TRBJ2-5
TGCGCCAGCAGTGAGAGCACAGAGACCCAGTACTTC
CASSESTETQYF
>.|.|TRBV5-1|TRBJ2-1
TGCGCCAGCAGCTTCCACAATGAGCAGTTCTTC
CASSFHNEQFF